This record concerns one T cell receptor beta chain sequence. At the DNA level, this CDR3 is encoded by other sequences in the same sample as well. The data originate from a study of cytomegalovirus exposure and HLA in healthy donors. Researchers ran the PCR with 60 Vbeta and 13 Jbeta primers. Original data processing: A follow-up analysis tallied 73 million or so unique TCR beta chains, roughly 9.9 million shared. Profiled with immunoSEQ multiplex PCR; TCRdb holds only in-frame clones, not every one. The V and J calls and clone size were taken over from that table, and D and trimming were inferred from the DNA. Among under 140,000 clones listed, 76% were seen once. Specimen: PBMCs. The TCR originated in a man under 40 in good health and CMV-seropositive.

The CDR3 bases are TGTGCCAGCAGCGTAGGGGGAGGGACCGGGGAGCTGTTTTTT. It specifies CASSVGGGTGELFF. This chain joins TRBV9 and TRBJ2-2; 7 bases line up with TRBD2. CDR1 SGDLS and CDR2 YYNGEE come from the germline V gene. V lost 0 bases and J lost 5; bases outside the gene matches: 1. The CDR3 is 14 amino acids.